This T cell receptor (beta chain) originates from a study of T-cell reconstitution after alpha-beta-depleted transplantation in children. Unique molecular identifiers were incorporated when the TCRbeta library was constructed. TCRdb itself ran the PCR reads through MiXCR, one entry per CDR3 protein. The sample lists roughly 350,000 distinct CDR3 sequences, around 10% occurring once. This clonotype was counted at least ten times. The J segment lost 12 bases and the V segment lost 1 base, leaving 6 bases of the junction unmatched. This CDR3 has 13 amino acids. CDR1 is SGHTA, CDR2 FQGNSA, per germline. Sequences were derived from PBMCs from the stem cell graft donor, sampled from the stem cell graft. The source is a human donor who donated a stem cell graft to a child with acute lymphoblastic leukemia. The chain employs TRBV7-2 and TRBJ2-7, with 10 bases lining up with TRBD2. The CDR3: CASSLGPSGSRYF. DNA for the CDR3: TGTGCCAGCAGCTTAGGTCCTAGCGGGAGTAGGTACTTC.